This entry lists 29 T cell receptor beta chains sequenced from one sample in a study of blood T cells in healthy people across ages. Alongside a J-beta primer mix, a sample-barcoded 5' primer served in a second PCR lasting roughly 7 to 11 cycles. TCRdb re-derived calls from the 5' RACE reads in MiXCR, one entry per CDR3 protein. The repertoire has some 550,000 distinct CDR3 sequences, 45% to 55% of them found once; the top ten carry approximately 23%. The sequenced sample consisted of blood. These receptors all stem from a man at least 80 years old in good health.

As to this clonotype: Its ends do not fully match the called genes, so a read error is possible. V usage is TRBV5-1 and J usage is TRBJ2-3, with D hard to call. The CDR3 has 11 residues. Germline assignment: CDR1 SGHRS and CDR2 YFSETQ. CDR3 coding DNA: TGCGCCAGCGCGATAACAGTTACGCAGTATTTT. Protein sequence: CASAITVTQYF.

This clonotype was seen a handful of times. The chain combines TRBV5-1 with TRBJ2-1; 8 nucleotides line up with TRBD2. The CDR3 consists of 14 residues. V shed 1 base, J shed 5 bases, and the junction held 2 bases outside the gene matches. The germline gives CDR1 SGHRS, CDR2 YFSETQ. The CDR3 region is CASSLIAGHNEQFF. CDR3 coding DNA: TGCGCCAGCAGCTTGATAGCGGGGCACAATGAGCAGTTCTTC.

This clonotype was observed a single time. The J gene is TRBJ2-3, the V gene TRBV20-1; D possibly corresponds to TRBD2 (5 bases). The CDR3 totals 15 residues. The germline V gene encodes CDR1 DFQATT and CDR2 SNEGSKA (reference sequence). Trimming took off 0 bases at V and 8 bases at J, with 18 bases between the two ends. In DNA form, the CDR3 reads TGCAGTGCTAGAGATCTAGGGAGATATACGGGTACGCAGTATTTT. Protein: CSARDLGRYTGTQYF.

This sequence joins TRBV5-1 and TRBJ2-3, with D maybe TRBD2 (5 bases). With 2 bases removed from V and 5 bases from J, the gap between germline ends came to 9 bases. The CDR3 contains 13 residues. CDR1 is SGHRS and CDR2 is YFSETQ in the germline V gene. CDR3 sequence reads: CASSFRRQDTQYF. CDR3 sequence (DNA): TGCGCCAGCAGCTTTCGGAGGCAAGATACGCAGTATTTT.

This chain uses TRBV6-2 or TRBV6-3 with TRBJ1-5; D remains ambiguous. The V gene's germline CDR1 is MNHEY and CDR2 SVGEGT. The germline V and J ends were trimmed by 5 bases and 5 bases, with 22 bases remaining between them. The CDR3 consists of 17 residues. Here the CDR3 reads CASSRPEEGIWDQPQHF. The CDR3 region has the DNA TGTGCCAGCAGTCGCCCCGAGGAGGGAATATGGGATCAGCCCCAGCATTTT.

This clonotype was counted ten times or more. The chain uses TRBV6-5 and TRBJ2-3; 10 bases are shared with TRBD2. Trimming removed 2 bases from V and 3 bases from J; junction bases left unmatched: 14. The V gene's germline CDR1 is MNHEY and CDR2 SVGAGI. There are 19 residues in the CDR3. CDR3 nucleotides: TGTGCCAGCAGTTACCCTAGAGTGGGGACTAGCGTCGGGACAGATACGCAGTATTTT. It codes for CASSYPRVGTSVGTDTQYF.

Remarks on this clonotype: A single base separates this from a much larger clone, so it may be a read error. The genes are TRBV29-1 and TRBJ2-7; D is perhaps TRBD1 (5 bases). Germline-derived CDR1 and CDR2 are SQVTM and ANQGSEA. The CDR3 is 12 amino acids. V was cut by 4 bases and J by 7 bases, with 14 bases left in between. This chain's CDR3 is CSVGDRNNEQYF. The CDR3 DNA reads as TGCAGCGTTGGTGACAGAAACAATGAGCAGTACTTC.

V is TRBV7-2 and J is TRBJ2-2, with D perhaps TRBD1 or TRBD2 (5 bases each). Between the trimmed V and J ends, which lost 1 base and 4 bases, there was a span of 10 bases. The CDR3 length is 15 residues. In germline, CDR1 is SGHTA, CDR2 FQGNSA. The CDR3 DNA reads TGTGCCAGCAGCTTAGTCAGGGACGGCACCGGGGAGCTGTTTTTT. It yields the protein CASSLVRDGTGELFF.

The V and J genes are TRBV5-1 and TRBJ2-7; 12 positions match TRBD2. The trim removed 4 bases at V and 3 bases at J, leaving 11 bases unmatched. The germline CDR1 and CDR2 sequences are SGHRS and YFSETQ. The CDR3 runs 17 residues. Here the CDR3 DNA reads TGCGCCAGCAGCCAAAACCCAACTAGCGGGAGGCACTACGAGCAGTACTTC. Translation: CASSQNPTSGRHYEQYF.

The V and J genes are TRBV29-1 and TRBJ2-3; TRBD2 matches at 7 bases. With 6 bases clipped from V and 3 bases from J, the junction kept 12 bases outside the gene matches. The CDR3 has 15 amino acids. CDR1 is SQVTM and CDR2 is ANQGSEA in the germline V gene. The CDR3 DNA reads TGCAGCGTGAGGAGTGGGGGGGGAGGAACAGATACGCAGTATTTT. Translated: CSVRSGGGGTDTQYF.

The chain combines TRBV11-2 with TRBJ1-2; TRBD1 agrees at 8 bases. Germline lookup yields CDR1 SGHAT and CDR2 FQNNGV. V shed 5 bases and J 2 bases; nucleotides not matched to a gene: 16. The CDR3 length is 18 residues. This CDR3 reads CASSLQPLTGVGNYGYTF. CDR3 nucleotide sequence: TGTGCCAGCAGCCTACAGCCTTTGACAGGGGTTGGGAACTATGGCTACACCTTC.

The CDR3 nucleotides read TGTGCCAGCAGGCTGACAGGGATCTCCTACGAGCAGTACTTC. It encodes CASRLTGISYEQYF. J is TRBJ2-7 and V is TRBV12-3 or TRBV12-4; TRBD1 agrees at 7 bases. The CDR3 length is 14 residues. The V and J ends lost 6 bases and 0 bases, in that order; junction bases with no gene match: 5.

This sequence joins TRBV20-1 and TRBJ2-3, with D tentatively TRBD1 or TRBD2 (6 bases each). The ends were cut back, 4 bases at V and 0 bases at J, with 14 bases in the middle. CDR1 DFQATT and CDR2 SNEGSKA come from the germline V gene (reference sequence). The CDR3 loop spans 15 amino acids. Here the CDR3 DNA reads TGCAGTGCTACGGGGGCCTTACTAAGCACAGATACGCAGTATTTT. Its protein product is CSATGALLSTDTQYF.

The gene calls are TRBV20-1 and TRBJ1-2; D is unresolved. The CDR3 spans 14 residues. Trimming removed 2 bases at V and 3 bases at J, with 13 bases between. Germline lookup yields CDR1 DFQATT and CDR2 SNEGSKA (reference sequence). This CDR3 is CSARPMGLDYGYTF. The DNA for the CDR3 is TGCAGTGCTAGACCAATGGGGTTAGACTATGGCTACACCTTC.

This clonotype has a handful of counts. The genes are TRBV7-2 and TRBJ2-7; maybe TRBD1 (6 bases). With 5 bases removed from V and 2 bases from J, the gap between germline ends came to 16 bases. In germline, CDR1 is SGHTA, CDR2 FQGNSA. This CDR3 comprises 15 residues. CDR3 in amino acids: CASSVNRVPAYEQYF. The CDR3 DNA sequence: TGTGCCAGCAGCGTCAACAGGGTCCCCGCCTACGAGCAGTACTTC.

The rearrangement uses TRBV30 and TRBJ2-5; D perhaps matches TRBD2 (6 bases). The assigned J gene may be wrong: the sequence end matches TRBJ2-7 better. The CDR3 length is 14 residues. CDR1 is GTSNPN, CDR2 SVGIG, per germline (reference sequence). The CDR3 region is CAWSVGGASYEQYF. CDR3 DNA: TGTGCCTGGAGTGTAGGAGGGGCCTCCTACGAGCAGTACTTC.

V and J are TRBV12-3 or TRBV12-4 and TRBJ2-7, with D possibly TRBD2 on 5 matching bases. The end of the DNA aligns better with TRBJ2-4, so the J call may be wrong. The CDR3 consists of 14 residues. CDR3 residues: CASSRAAAKNIQYF. The CDR3 nucleotides read TGTGCCAGCAGTCGAGCGGCCGCCAAAAACATTCAGTACTTC.

V is TRBV20-1 and J is TRBJ1-5; D might be TRBD1 (6 bases). CDR1 is DFQATT and CDR2 is SNEGSKA in the germline V gene (reference sequence). The ends were cut back, 3 bases at V and 6 bases at J, with 15 bases in the middle. The CDR3 is 14 amino acids. CDR3: CSASRGAQGQPQHF. The CDR3 DNA is TGCAGTGCTAGCCGGGGGGCCCAGGGTCAGCCCCAGCATTTT.

This chain uses TRBV4-1 with TRBJ2-3; 7 positions agree with TRBD2. CDR3 size: 16 residues. The trim removed 0 bases at V and 1 base at J, leaving 4 bases unmatched. CDR1 and CDR2 from the germline V gene are MGHRA and YSYEKL. The CDR3 here is CASSQDVSGGTDTQYF. DNA for the CDR3: TGCGCCAGCAGCCAAGATGTGAGCGGGGGCACAGATACGCAGTATTTT.

Of note for this clonotype: The junction departs from germline at one end; a sequencing error may be responsible. V usage is TRBV12-3 or TRBV12-4 and J usage is TRBJ2-1; 8 nucleotides agree with TRBD1. The CDR3 runs 15 residues. The CDR3 loop is CASSRTGTSYNEQFF. The CDR3 nucleotides are TGTGCCAGCAGCCGGACAGGGACGTCCTATAATGAGCAGTTCTTC.

The chain has TRBV7-2 and TRBJ2-1, with D possibly TRBD2 on 5 matching bases. Germline values: CDR1 SGHTA, CDR2 FQGNSA. V dropped 4 bases and J dropped 5 bases, with 15 bases sitting between them. There are 15 residues in the CDR3. The CDR3 sequence is CASSSRWLTNNEQFF. For the CDR3, the DNA is TGTGCCAGCAGCTCACGGTGGTTGACTAACAATGAGCAGTTCTTC.

This sequence joins TRBV3-1 and TRBJ2-3; 7 positions match TRBD2. Losses at the gene ends were 4 bases for V and 0 bases for J; bases not matched to a gene: 10. The CDR3 runs to 17 residues. The V gene's germline CDR1 is LGHDT and CDR2 YNNKEL (reference sequence). The CDR3 DNA is TGTGCCAGCAGCCCCTCAGGCCTAGCGGTGAGCACAGATACGCAGTATTTT. The encoded protein is CASSPSGLAVSTDTQYF.

The chain couples TRBV20-1 to TRBJ1-2; 8 positions agree with TRBD1. Per the germline V gene, CDR1 is DFQATT and CDR2 is SNEGSKA (reference sequence). The V segment lost 2 bases and the J segment 4 bases; nucleotides outside the gene matches: 12. The CDR3 has 16 residues. The DNA for the CDR3 is TGCAGTGCTAGAAGCCCCGGGACAGGAGAGGGCTATGGCTACACCTTC. Amino acids: CSARSPGTGEGYGYTF.

The rearrangement links TRBV12-3 or TRBV12-4 to TRBJ2-1; TRBD2 matches 10 bases. V lost 5 bases to trimming and J lost 13 bases; unmatched junction nucleotides: 17. This CDR3 is 16 amino acids long. CDR3 region: CASSASGTSVKETQFF. The CDR3 coding sequence is TGTGCCAGCAGTGCCTCCGGGACTAGCGTTAAGGAGACCCAGTTCTTC.

This clonotype showed up just a few times. The rearrangement uses TRBV6-5 and TRBJ1-2; the match to TRBD1 covers 7 bases. Trimming at V came to 11 bases and at J to 4 bases, leaving 10 bases not matched to a gene. The CDR3 covers 13 residues. Germline V gene sequence: CDR1 MNHEY, CDR2 SVGAGI. CDR3 coding DNA: TGTGCCGGTCGACAGGGCATTGGCTATGGCTACACCTTC. This gives the protein CAGRQGIGYGYTF.

This clonotype was seen more than once but under ten times. The gene calls are TRBV29-1 and TRBJ2-1; D ambiguous. This CDR3 has 10 amino acids. Germline V gene lookup returns CDR1 SQVTM and CDR2 ANQGSEA. Trimming took 7 bases from V and 9 from J, leaving 10 bases between them. In nucleotides, the CDR3 is TGCAGCGGGCAAGTTGGTGAGCAGTTCTTC. Amino acids: CSGQVGEQFF.

The J gene is TRBJ1-2, the V gene TRBV6-6, with 9 positions matching TRBD1. This CDR3 has 14 amino acids. Germline loops: CDR1 MNHNY, CDR2 SVGAGI (reference sequence). The junction had 7 bases not matched to a gene; V was cut back by 3 bases and J by 8 bases. The CDR3 region is CASSYAGQGYGYTF. DNA of the CDR3: TGTGCCAGCAGTTATGCGGGACAGGGTTACGGCTACACCTTC.

V usage is TRBV18 and J usage is TRBJ2-5, with no clear D. Germline V lookup: CDR1 KGHSH, CDR2 LQKENI. V lost 2 bases, J lost 1 base, and 5 bases lay in between. The CDR3 consists of 13 residues. In DNA, the CDR3 is TGTGCCAGCTCACCAGCCACCCAAGAGACCCAGTACTTC. Encoded protein: CASSPATQETQYF.

A note on this clonotype: A much larger clonotype is one base distant, so this may be a read error. V is TRBV10-3 and J is TRBJ2-7; no reliable D call. This CDR3 has 11 residues. Germline loops: CDR1 ENHRY, CDR2 SYGVKD. The V gene lost 4 bases and the J gene lost 7 bases, with 8 bases spanning the gap. The CDR3 here is CAISGSHEQYF. The CDR3 DNA reads as TGTGCCATCAGTGGATCCCATGAGCAGTACTTC.